One and the same sample provided the 21 T cell receptor beta chains below, sequenced in a study of CD8+ T cells in alopecia areata (dated by TCRdb to 2016 to 2018). The protocol used for the library was the immunoSEQ multiplex PCR assay. RNA was extracted from all samples and reverse transcribed into cDNA, which served as template for TCR sequencing. In its TCRdb copy, this immuneACCESS table keeps in-frame sequences only and misses some clones. Where compared with another copy, unresolved V genes explain less than half of these, and the others have no known cause. For this sample the table gives 200,000 to 250,000 clones, of which 67% were detected only once. The ten largest clones take up more than 0.95% of the sample. In light of the paper, this sample's time point label describes: baseline before oral tofacitinib. This specimen was CD4+ T cells sorted from blood, taken at week 0. All receptors derive from a human donor with alopecia areata.

The chain combines TRBV29-1 with TRBJ2-5; D remains ambiguous. V lost 4 bases and J lost 5, with 17 bases in between. The CDR3 is 14 amino acids. Germline V CDR1 and CDR2: SQVTM, ANQGSEA. In DNA, the CDR3 is TGCAGCGTTGGGGCACCCACAGCCTGGGAGACCCAGTACTTC. Amino acids: CSVGAPTAWETQYF.

This clone was picked up one time. The same CDR3 also results from other DNA sequences found in this sample. This sequence joins TRBV11-2 and TRBJ2-5; D tentatively reads TRBD1 or TRBD2 (5 bases each). Germline-derived CDR1 and CDR2 are SGHAT and FQNNGV. V was cut by 3 bases and J by 2 bases, with 7 bases left in between. CDR3 length equals 13 residues. The CDR3: CASSFGAQETQYF. The CDR3 nucleotides are TGTGCCAGCAGCTTCGGGGCTCAAGAGACCCAGTACTTC.

CDR3 in amino acids: CSVQGSRYEQYF. In DNA, the CDR3 is TGCAGCGTTCAGGGTTCCCGCTACGAGCAGTACTTC. The chain couples TRBV29-1 to TRBJ2-7; possible D gene TRBD1, 5 bases. This CDR3 has 12 amino acids. The germline CDR1 and CDR2 sequences are SQVTM and ANQGSEA. V was trimmed by 5 bases and J by 3 bases, leaving 11 bases between them.

The rearrangement links TRBV6-5 to TRBJ1-2, with 7 positions matching TRBD1. The V gene end was trimmed by 6 bases and the J gene end by 4 bases; junction bases not matched to a gene: 11. The CDR3 loop spans 15 amino acids. Germline V gene data show CDR1 as MNHEY and CDR2 as SVGAGI. The CDR3 loop reads CASRTGTVALYGYTF. The CDR3 DNA follows: TGTGCCAGCAGGACCGGGACAGTGGCCCTCTATGGCTACACCTTC.

V gene TRBV10-3 combines with J gene TRBJ2-2, with a possible D match to TRBD1 (5 bases). CDR3 length: 15 residues. Germline CDR1 and CDR2: ENHRY and SYGVKD. The V and J ends lost 2 bases and 3 bases respectively, with 10 bases between them. CDR3 protein: CAISEHRLHTGELFF. DNA of the CDR3: TGTGCCATCAGTGAGCACAGGCTACACACCGGGGAGCTGTTTTTT.

The chain combines TRBV7-9 with TRBJ2-1; 7 bases fit TRBD1. After removal of 1 base from V and 14 bases from J, the junction contained 5 bases not matched to a gene. The CDR3 totals 12 residues. Germline V gene data show CDR1 as SEHNR and CDR2 as FQNEAQ (reference sequence). CDR3 nucleotide sequence: TGTGCCAGCAGCTTAGATGGGGACAGTGAGTTCTTC. It is translated as CASSLDGDSEFF.

This chain links TRBV10-3 with TRBJ1-3, with a possible D match to TRBD1 (6 bases). Trimming cost V 2 bases and J 0 bases, with 11 bases left between them. The CDR3 has 16 amino acids. CDR1 is ENHRY and CDR2 is SYGVKD in the germline V gene. The CDR3 DNA reads TGTGCCATCAGTGAGATGACAGGAAGCTCTGGAAACACCATATATTTT. This translates into CAISEMTGSSGNTIYF.

This sequence joins TRBV2 and TRBJ1-2, with D perhaps TRBD1 (5 bases). This CDR3 is built from 12 residues. With 6 bases removed from V and 6 bases from J, the gap between germline ends came to 11 bases. The germline CDR1 and CDR2 sequences are SNHLY and FYNNEI. The CDR3 sequence: CASRQGVDGYTF. In DNA form, the CDR3 reads TGTGCCAGCAGGCAGGGAGTCGATGGCTACACCTTC. Based on the CDR3 plus reference TRBV2 and TRBJ1-2, the full variable domain is EPEVTQTPSHQVTQMGQEVILRCVPISNHLYFYWYRQILGQKVEFLVSFYNNEISEKSEIFDDQFSVERPDGSNFTLKIRSTKLEDSAMYFCASRQGVDGYTFGSGTRLTVV.

The rearrangement joins TRBV19 to TRBJ1-1, with 7 nucleotides matching TRBD1. The V segment lost 6 bases and the J segment 2 bases; nucleotides outside the gene matches: 12. Germline CDR1 and CDR2: LNHDA and SQIVND (reference sequence). This CDR3 comprises 16 residues. Here the CDR3 DNA reads TGTGCCAGTAGCCTTGGACAGGTCCGTGCCAACACTGAAGCTTTCTTT. Translation gives CASSLGQVRANTEAFF.

V gene TRBV29-1 combines with J gene TRBJ1-3; the D is unclear. The CDR3 runs to 13 residues. Trimming left V 4 bases short and J 2 bases short, with 9 bases between. Germline V CDR1 and CDR2: SQVTM, ANQGSEA. The CDR3 is CSVVEDAGNTIYF. The CDR3 nucleotides read TGCAGCGTTGTGGAAGACGCTGGAAACACCATATATTTT.

The chain is built from TRBV29-1 and TRBJ2-3; 12 bases align to TRBD2. Unmatched junction bases numbered 8, after V lost 5 bases and J lost 2 bases. The CDR3 contains 16 residues. Per the germline V gene, CDR1 is SQVTM and CDR2 is ANQGSEA. The CDR3 DNA reads TGCAGCGTTTTGAAACTAGCGGGGGGCCACACAGATACGCAGTATTTT. It translates to CSVLKLAGGHTDTQYF.

This clone has just a few counts. The chain couples TRBV19 to TRBJ1-1, with D possibly TRBD1 on 6 matching bases. The CDR3 spans 16 residues. Germline V gives CDR1 LNHDA, CDR2 SQIVND (reference sequence). The V gene lost 4 bases and the J gene lost 4 bases, with 19 bases spanning the gap. As DNA, the CDR3 is TGTGCCAGTAGTAACCCGACAGGCTCTGGGAGCACTGAAGCTTTCTTT. As protein: CASSNPTGSGSTEAFF. Full variable domain (outside the CDR3, taken from reference TRBV19 and TRBJ1-1): DGGITQSPKYLFRKEGQNVTLSCEQNLNHDAMYWYRQDPGQGLRLIYYSQIVNDFQKGDIAEGYSVSREKKESFPLTVTSAQKNPTAFYLCASSNPTGSGSTEAFFGQGTRLTVV.

CDR3 sequence reads: CSVSRGTNEKLFF. In nucleotides, the CDR3 is TGCAGCGTTTCACGAGGTACTAATGAAAAACTGTTTTTT. The V call is TRBV29-1, the J call TRBJ1-4; D unresolved. Germline CDR1 is SQVTM and CDR2 is ANQGSEA. Trimming pared 5 bases from V and 2 bases from J, leaving 9 bases between. This CDR3 is 13 amino acids long. Combining the CDR3 with reference TRBV29-1 and TRBJ1-4 gives the whole variable domain SAVISQKPSRDICQRGTSLTIQCQVDSQVTMMFWYRQQPGQSLTLIATANQGSEATYESGFVIDKFPISRPNLTFSTLTVSNMSPEDSSIYLCSVSRGTNEKLFFGSGTQLSVL.

Note on this clone: The sample holds other DNA sequences that translate to the same CDR3. The CDR3 nucleotides read TGTGCCAGCAGTTACTCTGGTAGCAATCAGCCCCAGCATTTT. Protein: CASSYSGSNQPQHF. V and J are TRBV6-6 and TRBJ1-5; no clear D. Germline lookup yields CDR1 MNHNY and CDR2 SVGAGI (reference sequence). CDR3 length equals 14 residues. The V end lost 0 bases, the J end lost 0 bases, and 3 bases lay between the germline ends.

The rearrangement joins TRBV20-1 to TRBJ2-5; unclear D gene. The CDR3 runs 11 residues. Trimming removed 5 bases from V and 5 bases from J, with 9 bases in between. The germline gives CDR1 DFQATT, CDR2 SNEGSKA (reference sequence). CDR3 DNA: TGCAGTGCTTATCATGGGGAGACCCAGTACTTC. Translated, it gives CSAYHGETQYF.

This rearrangement joins TRBV6-6 to TRBJ1-1; a weak D match, TRBD1 (5 bases). This CDR3 has 14 amino acids. Trimming stripped 6 bases from V and 0 bases from J, with 11 bases between. Germline-derived CDR1 and CDR2 are MNHNY and SVGAGI (reference sequence). In DNA form, the CDR3 reads TGTGCCAGCAGCCCAGGGACGTTGAACACTGAAGCTTTCTTT. Amino acid sequence: CASSPGTLNTEAFF.

The chain combines TRBV7-9 with TRBJ2-2; TRBD1 is a possible D gene (6 bases). The CDR3 runs to 17 residues. Germline CDR1 is SEHNR and CDR2 is FQNEAQ (reference sequence). V dropped 1 base and J dropped 7 bases, with 19 bases sitting between them. This CDR3 reads CASSLGSAGTKVGELFF. CDR3 DNA sequence: TGTGCCAGCAGCTTAGGGTCCGCCGGGACAAAAGTCGGGGAGCTGTTTTTT.

This clone was recorded only once. The V call is TRBV19, the J call TRBJ1-5, with 7 positions matching TRBD1. J was trimmed by 5 bases and V by 5 bases; bases with no gene match: 3. The CDR3 covers 13 residues. CDR1 is LNHDA, CDR2 SQIVND, per germline (reference sequence). The CDR3 sequence: CASSPGGDQPQHF. Here the CDR3 DNA reads TGTGCCAGTAGTCCAGGGGGGGATCAGCCCCAGCATTTT.

This sequence joins TRBV15 and TRBJ2-7; 7 bases map to TRBD2. Germline CDR1 reads LNHNV; CDR2 reads YYDKDF (reference sequence). This CDR3 has 15 amino acids. The V segment lost 0 bases and the J segment 3 bases; nucleotides outside the gene matches: 5. The DNA for the CDR3 is TGTGCCACCAGCAGAGATCCCCGCGGGGGCTACGAGCAGTACTTC. It yields the protein CATSRDPRGGYEQYF.

CDR3 in DNA: TGTGCCACCAGCAGGTCGGCGGGTGAAAAACTGTTTTTT. Amino acids: CATSRSAGEKLFF. The chain joins TRBV15 to TRBJ1-4, with D hard to call. The CDR3 is made up of 13 amino acids. V was clipped by 3 bases and J by 7 bases, with 9 bases between them. In germline, CDR1 is LNHNV, CDR2 YYDKDF (reference sequence).

V is TRBV2 and J is TRBJ1-6; 8 nucleotides line up with TRBD1. After removal of 6 bases from V and 5 bases from J, the junction contained 6 bases not matched to a gene. Per the germline V gene, CDR1 is SNHLY and CDR2 is FYNNEI. This CDR3 region has 15 residues. CDR3 sequence (DNA): TGTGCCAGCAGAAACTTACAGGGGGATAATTCACCCCTCCACTTT. Protein: CASRNLQGDNSPLHF.